These T cell receptor beta chains were read from a single sample in a study of T cells in tuberculosis. Using immunoSEQ multiplex PCR, the repertoire was profiled, and TCRdb retains in-frame clones only, with some absent. This repertoire shows 25,000 to 30,000 clones, approximately 95% found once; its top ten account for less than 5%. The sample taken for sequencing was PBMCs. Source of these receptors: a donor between 5 and 29 years old with latent tuberculosis or without tuberculosis infection. CDR3s include the opening cysteine and the closing phenylalanine or tryptophan. A D gene is named only where the DNA matches it firmly. Not all rows give a size; the values are once, few, many and, for expanded clones, a class.

CDR3nt: TGCGCCAGCATCACAGGGGCCGGGGAGCTGTTTTTT
CDR3aa: CASITGAGELFF
len: 12
abundance: .
d_gene: TRBD1
v_gene: TRBV5-1
j_gene: TRBJ2-2

CDR3nt: TGTGCCAGCAGCCCGGCTAACTATGGCTACACCTTC
CDR3aa: CASSPANYGYTF
len: 12
abundance: .
d_gene: .
v_gene: TRBV7-2
j_gene: TRBJ1-2

CDR3nt: TGCGCCAGCAGCTTACAGACAGGGGGACGTGACTACGAGCAGTACTTC
CDR3aa: CASSLQTGGRDYEQYF
len: 16
abundance: .
d_gene: TRBD1
v_gene: TRBV5-1
j_gene: TRBJ2-7

CDR3nt: TGCAGCGCACAAGGCCAATTAGAGGGAAACATTCAGTACTTC
CDR3aa: CSAQGQLEGNIQYF
len: 14
abundance: .
d_gene: .
v_gene: TRBV29-1
j_gene: TRBJ2-4

CDR3nt: TGTGCCAGTAGCTCCGGTGGAGGGGTCTGGGGTGAGCAGTTCTTC
CDR3aa: CASSSGGGVWGEQFF
len: 15
abundance: .
d_gene: .
v_gene: TRBV19
j_gene: TRBJ2-1

CDR3nt: TGTGCCAGCACACCGGGACAGGGCTACGAGCAGTACTTC
CDR3aa: CASTPGQGYEQYF
len: 13
abundance: once
d_gene: TRBD1
v_gene: TRBV7-9
j_gene: TRBJ2-7

CDR3nt: TGTGCCAGCAGTGAAGCGAGTGGAACAGGATCTCATTCATGGGAGCAGTACTTC
CDR3aa: CASSEASGTGSHSWEQYF
len: 18
abundance: .
d_gene: .
v_gene: TRBV2
j_gene: TRBJ2-7

CDR3nt: TGTGCCACCACAGGCGGGGAATCCTCTGGGGCCAACGTCCTGACTTTC
CDR3aa: CATTGGESSGANVLTF
len: 16
abundance: .
d_gene: .
v_gene: TRBV19
j_gene: TRBJ2-6

CDR3nt: TGTGCCAGCAGCTCCTGGGCGGGAGTTGGGAACGAGCAGTACTTC
CDR3aa: CASSSWAGVGNEQYF
len: 15
abundance: .
d_gene: TRBD2
v_gene: TRBV11-1
j_gene: TRBJ2-7

CDR3nt: TGTGCCAGCTCACCAACTAGCGGGAGCTACTACAATGAGCAGTTCTTC
CDR3aa: CASSPTSGSYYNEQFF
len: 16
abundance: .
d_gene: TRBD2
v_gene: TRBV18
j_gene: TRBJ2-1

CDR3nt: TGCAGCGTTGCCCTTAGCGGGAGCGTGAACACCGGGGAGCTGTTTTTT
CDR3aa: CSVALSGSVNTGELFF
len: 16
abundance: .
d_gene: TRBD2
v_gene: TRBV29-1
j_gene: TRBJ2-2

CDR3nt: TGTGCCAGCCGACAGGGGATCACCGGGGAGCTGTTTTTT
CDR3aa: CASRQGITGELFF
len: 13
abundance: .
d_gene: TRBD1
v_gene: TRBV10-3
j_gene: TRBJ2-2

CDR3nt: TGTGCCAGCAGTATTTTCGGGACTGGGTACAATGAGCAGTTCTTC
CDR3aa: CASSIFGTGYNEQFF
len: 15
abundance: .
d_gene: .
v_gene: TRBV2
j_gene: TRBJ2-1

CDR3nt: TGCAGCGTTGAACTATTTGAAGCTTTCTTT
CDR3aa: CSVELFEAFF
len: 10
abundance: .
d_gene: .
v_gene: TRBV29-1
j_gene: TRBJ1-1

CDR3nt: TGTGCCAGCAGTGGGACTAGCGGGGGTACAGATACGCAGTATTTT
CDR3aa: CASSGTSGGTDTQYF
len: 15
abundance: .
d_gene: TRBD2
v_gene: TRBV2
j_gene: TRBJ2-3

CDR3nt: TGCGCCAGCAGCGGCAGGGGGAACACCGGGGAGCTGTTTTTT
CDR3aa: CASSGRGNTGELFF
len: 14
abundance: .
d_gene: .
v_gene: TRBV4-1
j_gene: TRBJ2-2

CDR3nt: TGTGCCAGCACCCCCAGCGGGCCCCTGTCCTACGAGCAGTACTTC
CDR3aa: CASTPSGPLSYEQYF
len: 15
abundance: .
d_gene: .
v_gene: TRBV28
j_gene: TRBJ2-7

CDR3nt: TGTGCCAGCAGCTTTTTCTTCCAAGAGACCCAGTACTTC
CDR3aa: CASSFFFQETQYF
len: 13
abundance: .
d_gene: .
v_gene: TRBV7-2
j_gene: TRBJ2-5

CDR3nt: TGTGCCAGCAGTTTATCTCTCGGGAATTCTGGTGGCTACACCTTC
CDR3aa: CASSLSLGNSGGYTF
len: 15
abundance: .
d_gene: .
v_gene: TRBV28
j_gene: TRBJ1-2

CDR3nt: TGTGCCAGCAGTGGTACCAGACAGGGAGCGGATGAGCAGTTCTTC
CDR3aa: CASSGTRQGADEQFF
len: 15
abundance: .
d_gene: TRBD1
v_gene: TRBV25-1
j_gene: TRBJ2-1

CDR3nt: TGTGCCAGCAGTCGACTAGCGGATTACTACGAGCAGTACTTC
CDR3aa: CASSRLADYYEQYF
len: 14
abundance: .
d_gene: TRBD2
v_gene: TRBV6-5
j_gene: TRBJ2-7

CDR3nt: TGTGCCAGAAGCCTGGCGGGGCGGGGGGCCGCGTACAATGAGCAGTTCTTC
CDR3aa: CARSLAGRGAAYNEQFF
len: 17
abundance: .
d_gene: TRBD2
v_gene: TRBV5-3
j_gene: TRBJ2-1

CDR3nt: TGTGCCAGCAGCGAGTTCCGACAGGGGAGCATTCAGTACTTC
CDR3aa: CASSEFRQGSIQYF
len: 14
abundance: .
d_gene: TRBD1
v_gene: TRBV11-2
j_gene: TRBJ2-4

CDR3nt: TGTGCCAGCAGTACAGGGGCAGATACGCAGTATTTT
CDR3aa: CASSTGADTQYF
len: 12
abundance: few
d_gene: TRBD1
v_gene: TRBV6-1
j_gene: TRBJ2-3